Each of the 21 T cell receptor beta chains below was sequenced from the same sample in a study of blood T cell repertoires in COVID-19. Sequenced by immunoSEQ multiplex PCR; TCRdb stores in-frame clones only, minus some. Of 250,000 or so clones detected, approximately 83% appear once; the ten largest clones hold 1.5% to 2%. The sequencing input was PBMCs or T cells enriched from blood (not recorded which). The source of these receptors is a woman aged 45 to 65 who had recovered from COVID-19.

The chain combines TRBV29-1 with TRBJ1-2; D is possibly TRBD1 (6 bases). In germline, CDR1 is SQVTM, CDR2 ANQGSEA. Trimming took off 3 bases at V and 2 bases at J, with 13 bases between the two ends. The CDR3 runs to 14 residues. The CDR3 here is CSVDVGGKNYGYTF. The CDR3 DNA reads TGCAGCGTTGATGTAGGGGGTAAGAACTATGGCTACACCTTC.

V is TRBV6-6 and J is TRBJ1-1; 7 nucleotides agree with TRBD1. The CDR3 runs to 16 residues. Germline-derived CDR1 and CDR2 are MNHNY and SVGAGI (reference sequence). The V and J ends lost 5 bases and 5 bases, in that order; junction bases with no gene match: 14. Written as DNA, the CDR3 is TGTGCCAGCAGTCCCTACGGACAGGAACGACGGACTGAAGCTTTCTTT. Protein product: CASSPYGQERRTEAFF.

This rearrangement joins TRBV18 to TRBJ2-1; tentatively, D is TRBD1 (5 bases). From germline, CDR1 is KGHSH and CDR2 LQKENI. The CDR3 is 14 residues long. Trimming shortened V by 2 bases and J by 7 bases, and 12 bases separated the two germline ends. The CDR3 nucleotides are TGTGCCAGCTCACCAATGGCAGGGTTGAATGAGCAGTTCTTC. Translated: CASSPMAGLNEQFF.

The CDR3 protein is CASRRLASPNYEQYF. In nucleotides, the CDR3 is TGTGCCAGCCGCCGCCTAGCAAGTCCAAACTACGAGCAGTACTTC. The V and J genes are TRBV2 and TRBJ2-7; tentatively, D is TRBD2 (5 bases). Trimming stripped 8 bases from V and 3 bases from J, with 20 bases between. The length of the CDR3 is 15 residues. Germline CDR1 is SNHLY and CDR2 is FYNNEI.

The chain has TRBV6-5 and TRBJ1-1; D possibly corresponds to TRBD1 (6 bases). The CDR3 is 13 amino acids. V dropped 7 bases and J dropped 1 base, with 10 bases sitting between them. Germline V lookup: CDR1 MNHEY, CDR2 SVGAGI. CDR3 sequence (DNA): TGTGCCAGCACTGTGACAGGGAACACTGAAGCTTTCTTT. Its protein is CASTVTGNTEAFF.

This chain joins TRBV5-1 and TRBJ2-7, with 13 bases that match TRBD2. CDR3 length: 18 residues. Germline-derived CDR1 and CDR2 are SGHRS and YFSETQ. V shed 4 bases, J shed 5 bases, and the junction held 15 bases outside the gene matches. CDR3 nucleotide sequence: TGCGCCAGCAGCATCCGGACTAGCGGGAGAGGAGGCTGGGACGAGCAGTACTTC. Encoded protein: CASSIRTSGRGGWDEQYF.

This chain joins TRBV7-9 and TRBJ1-6, with 11 nucleotides matching TRBD1. CDR1 is SEHNR, CDR2 FQNEAQ, per germline (reference sequence). The CDR3 runs to 15 residues. The ends lost 0 bases at V and 9 bases at J; junction bases unmatched: 1. CDR3 nucleotide sequence: TGTGCCAGCAGCTTAGCGGGACAGGGGGTTTCACCCCTCCACTTT. Protein: CASSLAGQGVSPLHF.

The V gene is TRBV5-1, the J gene TRBJ2-7; D is undetermined. Per germline, CDR1 SGHRS and CDR2 YFSETQ. Trimming removed 2 bases at V and 2 bases at J, with 11 bases between. The CDR3 extends over 14 amino acids. The chain's CDR3 is CASSFGRSTYEQYF. As DNA, the CDR3 is TGCGCCAGCAGCTTCGGTCGCTCGACCTACGAGCAGTACTTC.

The chain has TRBV7-2 and TRBJ2-1; 13 nucleotides align to TRBD2. V trimming: 5 bases; J trimming: 10 bases; junction bases outside the gene matches: 11. CDR3 length: 16 residues. Germline assignment: CDR1 SGHTA and CDR2 FQGNSA. This CDR3 is CASSPMGLAGLGEQFF. Written as DNA, the CDR3 is TGTGCCAGCAGCCCCATGGGACTAGCGGGATTGGGAGAGCAGTTCTTC.

This chain joins TRBV4-2 and TRBJ2-7, with 10 bases aligning to TRBD2. The CDR3 consists of 15 residues. The trim removed 4 bases at V and 5 bases at J, leaving 8 bases unmatched. The germline V gene encodes CDR1 LGHNA and CDR2 YNFKEQ. Written as DNA, the CDR3 is TGTGCCAGCAGCCGACAGACTAGCGGGTTCGACGAGCAGTACTTC. This sequence encodes CASSRQTSGFDEQYF.

The V gene is TRBV10-3, the J gene TRBJ1-5; TRBD1 is a possible D gene (6 bases). The CDR3 is 14 residues long. Germline-derived CDR1 and CDR2 are ENHRY and SYGVKD. The V and J ends lost 10 bases and 7 bases respectively, with 20 bases between them. In DNA, the CDR3 is TGTGCCACCAGGGACACCATAACGACGCAGCCCCAGCATTTT. It specifies CATRDTITTQPQHF.

The rearrangement links TRBV10-3 to TRBJ2-7, with D hard to call. Germline CDR1 and CDR2: ENHRY and SYGVKD. This CDR3 has 12 amino acids. V was cut by 10 bases and J by 2 bases, with 12 bases left in between. The DNA for the CDR3 is TGTGCCAGCGGAGCCTCCACCTACGAGCAGTACTTC. The encoded protein is CASGASTYEQYF.

This chain uses TRBV7-2 with TRBJ2-1; the match to TRBD2 covers 12 bases. This CDR3 is built from 16 residues. Germline V CDR1 and CDR2: SGHTA, FQGNSA. The V and J ends lost 7 bases and 9 bases, in that order; junction bases with no gene match: 13. CDR3 loop: CASTPGASGRGSEQFF. The CDR3 bases are TGTGCCAGCACCCCGGGGGCTAGCGGGAGGGGAAGTGAGCAGTTCTTC.

This chain uses TRBV5-1 with TRBJ2-1, with D possibly TRBD2 on 6 matching bases. The CDR3 is 15 amino acids. Trimming stripped 6 bases from V and 7 bases from J, with 20 bases between. Germline values: CDR1 SGHRS, CDR2 YFSETQ. CDR3 nucleotide sequence: TGCGCCAGCATGGAGGGGCCAGGGACGGTGAATGAGCAGTTCTTC. Encoded protein: CASMEGPGTVNEQFF. Variable domain in full (rest from reference TRBV5-1 and TRBJ2-1): KAGVTQTPRYLIKTRGQQVTLSCSPISGHRSVSWYQQTPGQGLQFLFEYFSETQRNKGNFPGRFSGRQFSNSRSEMNVSTLELGDSALYLCASMEGPGTVNEQFFGPGTRLTVL.

The CDR3, as DNA: TGTGCCAGCAGCGAAGGACAGGGCCAAACCGGGGAGCTGTTTTTT. Residues: CASSEGQGQTGELFF. V and J are TRBV5-4 and TRBJ2-2, with 8 bases lining up with TRBD1. Germline assignment: CDR1 SGHNT and CDR2 YYREEE (reference sequence). The V gene end was trimmed by 4 bases and the J gene end by 5 bases; junction bases not matched to a gene: 7. The CDR3 extends over 15 amino acids.

This chain joins TRBV4-1 and TRBJ2-7; 7 positions agree with TRBD1. CDR3 size: 14 residues. Germline lookup yields CDR1 MGHRA and CDR2 YSYEKL. The V segment lost 4 bases and the J segment 3 bases; nucleotides outside the gene matches: 6. In nucleotides, the CDR3 is TGCGCCAGCAGCCTCGGGACAGCTGTCTACGAGCAGTACTTC. It translates to CASSLGTAVYEQYF.

V usage is TRBV9 and J usage is TRBJ2-5; TRBD2 aligns across 9 bases. CDR3 length: 16 amino acids. The V and J ends lost 5 bases and 2 bases, in that order; junction bases with no gene match: 10. In germline, CDR1 is SGDLS, CDR2 YYNGEE. The CDR3 here is CASSGTIAGEQETQYF. CDR3 in DNA: TGTGCCAGCAGTGGGACCATAGCGGGAGAACAAGAGACCCAGTACTTC.

J is TRBJ1-2 and V is TRBV5-6; 9 bases are a match to TRBD1. The CDR3 totals 17 residues. V gave up 0 bases and J gave up 4 bases; unmatched junction bases: 10. Germline-derived CDR1 and CDR2 are SGHDT and YYEEEE. CDR3 residues: CASSLARRTGAGYGYTF. The DNA for the CDR3 is TGTGCCAGCAGCTTGGCACGTAGGACAGGGGCAGGCTATGGCTACACCTTC.

The V and J genes are TRBV7-9 and TRBJ2-2; the D is unclear. Germline CDR1 reads SEHNR; CDR2 reads FQNEAQ (reference sequence). Trimming removed 5 bases at V and 1 base at J, with 5 bases between. The CDR3 consists of 13 residues. In DNA, the CDR3 is TGTGCCAGCAGCGCAGGGAACACCGGGGAGCTGTTTTTT. This codes for CASSAGNTGELFF.

The count of this clone is one. This chain connects TRBV4-1 to TRBJ1-5, with D possibly TRBD1 on 6 matching bases. The CDR3 has 16 amino acids. Per the germline V gene, CDR1 is MGHRA and CDR2 is YSYEKL. V gave up 1 base and J gave up 3 bases, with 13 bases separating them. DNA of the CDR3: TGCGCCAGCAGCCAAGGGGGTACAGGGTTCAATCAGCCCCAGCATTTT. Protein sequence: CASSQGGTGFNQPQHF.

This clone has more than one count but fewer than ten. This chain uses TRBV6-5 with TRBJ1-6; TRBD1 matches 9 bases. Germline assignment: CDR1 MNHEY and CDR2 SVGAGI. This CDR3 is built from 13 residues. Germline trimming cut 6 bases from V and 7 bases from J; bases unmatched to any gene: 1. The CDR3 loop is CASRGQGNSPLHF. For the CDR3, the DNA is TGTGCCAGCAGAGGACAGGGGAATTCACCCCTCCACTTT.